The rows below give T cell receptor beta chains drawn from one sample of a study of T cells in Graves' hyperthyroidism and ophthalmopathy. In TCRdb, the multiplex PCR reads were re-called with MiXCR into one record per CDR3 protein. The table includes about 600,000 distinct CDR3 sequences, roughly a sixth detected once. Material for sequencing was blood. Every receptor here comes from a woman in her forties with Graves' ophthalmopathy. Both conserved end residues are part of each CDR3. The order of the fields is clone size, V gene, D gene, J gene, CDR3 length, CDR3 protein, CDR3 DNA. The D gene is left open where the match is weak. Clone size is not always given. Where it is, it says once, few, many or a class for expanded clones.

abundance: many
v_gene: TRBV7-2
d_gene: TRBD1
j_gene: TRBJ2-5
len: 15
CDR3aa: CASSLVQGAWETQYF
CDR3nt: TGTGCCAGCAGCTTAGTACAGGGGGCATGGGAGACCCAGTACTTC

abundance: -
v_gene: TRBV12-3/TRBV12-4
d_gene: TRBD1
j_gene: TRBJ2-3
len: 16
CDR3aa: CASSFDRGLSTDTQYF
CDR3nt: TGTGCCAGCAGTTTCGACAGGGGTTTGAGCACAGATACGCAGTATTTT

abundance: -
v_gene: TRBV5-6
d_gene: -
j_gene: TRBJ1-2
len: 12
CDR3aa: CASSSDLYGYTF
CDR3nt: TGTGCCAGCAGCTCTGACTTGTATGGCTACACCTTC

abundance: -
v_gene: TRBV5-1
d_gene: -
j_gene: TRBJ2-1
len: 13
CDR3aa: CASSADSPPEQFF
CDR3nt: TGCGCCAGCAGCGCCGACAGCCCGCCTGAGCAGTTCTTC

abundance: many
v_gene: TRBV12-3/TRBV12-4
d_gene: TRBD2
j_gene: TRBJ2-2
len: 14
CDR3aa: CASSFSGLSGELFF
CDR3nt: TGTGCCAGCAGTTTTAGCGGGCTTAGCGGGGAGCTGTTTTTT

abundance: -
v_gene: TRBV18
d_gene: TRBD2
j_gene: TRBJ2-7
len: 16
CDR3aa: CASSTGGSGRAYEQYF
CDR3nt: TGTGCCAGCTCAACCGGGGGTAGCGGGAGGGCCTACGAGCAGTACTTC

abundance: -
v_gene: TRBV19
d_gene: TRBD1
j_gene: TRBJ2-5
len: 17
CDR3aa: CASSIPAWKGAVETQYF
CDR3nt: TGTGCCAGTAGTATCCCTGCTTGGAAGGGGGCGGTAGAGACCCAGTACTTC

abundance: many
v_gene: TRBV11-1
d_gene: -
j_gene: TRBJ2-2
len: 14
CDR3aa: CASSLGLQPGELFF
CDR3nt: TGTGCCAGCAGCTTGGGACTCCAGCCCGGGGAGCTGTTTTTT

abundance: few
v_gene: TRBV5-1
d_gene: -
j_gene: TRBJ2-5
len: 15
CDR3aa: CASSLTPTNQETQYF
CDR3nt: TGCGCCAGCAGCTTGACGCCGACAAACCAAGAGACCCAGTACTTC

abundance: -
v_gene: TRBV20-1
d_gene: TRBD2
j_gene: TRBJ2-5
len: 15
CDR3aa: CSAQGLAGFSETQYF
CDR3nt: TGCAGTGCCCAGGGACTAGCGGGTTTTTCTGAGACCCAGTACTTC

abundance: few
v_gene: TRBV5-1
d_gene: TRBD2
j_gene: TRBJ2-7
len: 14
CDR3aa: CANSLNLAGDEQYF
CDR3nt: TGCGCCAACAGCTTGAATCTAGCGGGAGACGAGCAGTACTTC

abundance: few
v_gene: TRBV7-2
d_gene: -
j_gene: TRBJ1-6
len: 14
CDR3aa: CASSPGSGNSPLHF
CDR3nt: TGTGCCAGCAGCCCCGGGTCTGGTAATTCACCCCTCCACTTT

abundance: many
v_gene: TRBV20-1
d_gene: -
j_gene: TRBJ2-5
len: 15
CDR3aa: CSAYPLNRAQETQYF
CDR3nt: TGCAGTGCCTATCCTTTAAACAGGGCCCAAGAGACCCAGTACTTC

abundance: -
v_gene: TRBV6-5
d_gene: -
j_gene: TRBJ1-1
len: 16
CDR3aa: CASSYSAFDRNTEAFF
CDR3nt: TGTGCCAGCAGTTACTCCGCTTTCGACAGGAACACTGAAGCTTTCTTT

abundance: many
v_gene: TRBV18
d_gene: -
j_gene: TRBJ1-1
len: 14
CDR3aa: CASLSAGAGTEAFF
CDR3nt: TGTGCCAGCTTATCCGCGGGGGCAGGGACTGAAGCTTTCTTT

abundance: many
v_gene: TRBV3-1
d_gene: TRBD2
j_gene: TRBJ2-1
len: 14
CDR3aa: CASSQMGGNNEQFF
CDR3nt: TGTGCCAGCAGCCAGATGGGGGGGAACAATGAGCAGTTCTTC

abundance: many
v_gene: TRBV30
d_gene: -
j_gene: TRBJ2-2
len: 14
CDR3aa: CAWSTEGDPGELFF
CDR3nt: TGTGCCTGGAGTACGGAGGGGGATCCCGGGGAGCTGTTTTTT

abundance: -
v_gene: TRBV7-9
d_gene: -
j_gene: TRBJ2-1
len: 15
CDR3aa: CASSSRDTPWNEQFF
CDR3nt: TGTGCCAGCAGCTCCCGGGACACACCGTGGAATGAGCAGTTCTTC

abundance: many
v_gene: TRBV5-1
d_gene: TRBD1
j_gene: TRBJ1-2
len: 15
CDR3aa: CASSPKTTGEDGYTF
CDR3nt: TGCGCCAGCAGCCCTAAAACGACAGGGGAGGATGGCTACACCTTC

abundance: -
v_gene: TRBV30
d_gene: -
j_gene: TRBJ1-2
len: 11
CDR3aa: CAWGPGYGYTF
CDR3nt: TGTGCCTGGGGCCCGGGTTATGGCTACACCTTC

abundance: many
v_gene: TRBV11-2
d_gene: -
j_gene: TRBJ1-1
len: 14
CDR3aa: CASSLAGLYTEAFF
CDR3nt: TGTGCCAGCAGCTTAGCAGGACTGTACACTGAAGCTTTCTTT

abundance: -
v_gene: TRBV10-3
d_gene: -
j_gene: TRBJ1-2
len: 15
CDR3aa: CAISEVVRGEYGYTF
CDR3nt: TGTGCCATCAGTGAGGTGGTCAGGGGCGAGTATGGCTACACCTTC

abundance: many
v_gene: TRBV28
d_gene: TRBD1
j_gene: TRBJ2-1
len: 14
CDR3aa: CATYGQANYNEQFF
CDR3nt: TGTGCCACCTACGGACAGGCTAACTACAATGAGCAGTTCTTC

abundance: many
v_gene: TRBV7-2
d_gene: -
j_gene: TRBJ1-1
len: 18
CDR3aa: CASSLVVRGVKVNTEAFF
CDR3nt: TGTGCCAGCAGCTTAGTGGTCAGGGGCGTCAAGGTGAACACTGAAGCTTTCTTT

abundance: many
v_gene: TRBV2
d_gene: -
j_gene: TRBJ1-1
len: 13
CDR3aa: CASSEAEAAEAFF
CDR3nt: TGTGCCAGCAGTGAGGCGGAGGCAGCTGAAGCTTTCTTT

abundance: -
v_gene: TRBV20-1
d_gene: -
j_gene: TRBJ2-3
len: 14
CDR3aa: CSAPKGGSTDTQYF
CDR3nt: TGCAGTGCCCCAAAGGGGGGTTCGACAGATACGCAGTATTTT

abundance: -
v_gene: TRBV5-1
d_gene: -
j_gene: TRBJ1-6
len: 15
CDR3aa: CASSIQGPYNSPLHF
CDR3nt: TGCGCCAGCAGCATACAGGGCCCTTATAATTCACCCCTCCACTTT

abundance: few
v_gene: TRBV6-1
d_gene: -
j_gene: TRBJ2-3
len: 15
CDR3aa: CASVPFGLGTDTQYF
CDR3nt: TGTGCCAGCGTCCCCTTTGGGCTCGGCACAGATACGCAGTATTTT